Listed below are T cell receptor beta chains from one sample, sequenced in a study of sequential checkpoint blockade in melanoma. Clones were sequenced by immunoSEQ multiplex PCR, and TCRdb holds only the in-frame ones, with some missing. The data hold more than 2,500 clones, with 25% to 30% observed a single time. Sample: tumor tissue (inferred from file names), taken from a patient given nivolumab and ipilimumab in sequence. The source is a human donor with melanoma. Each CDR3 is given with its conserved first and last residue.

V gene,J gene,CDR3 protein
TRBV28,TRBJ1-2,CASSLDSQSYGYTF
TRBV28,TRBJ1-4,CASRGQGRNEKLFF
TRBV10-3,TRBJ2-1,CASGTLVERSAYNEQFF
TRBV5-1,TRBJ2-3,CASSSGTGDTDTQYF
TRBV11-3,TRBJ2-2,CASSATGGFGELFF
TRBV28,TRBJ1-1,CASRTGGGEAFF
TRBV6-8,TRBJ2-5,CASSFQTSGSSSQETQYF
TRBV2,TRBJ2-5,CASSGAGGETQYF
TRBV10-3,TRBJ2-7,CAISESSRSYEQYF
TRBV5-1,TRBJ2-2,CASSGTPSTWHGELFF
TRBV1,TRBJ2-1,CTSSFRSPRVRYNEQFF
TRBV4-1,TRBJ1-1,CASSQDPASEAFF
TRBV30,TRBJ1-5,CAWSSQVGQPQHF
TRBV19,TRBJ2-2,CASSTSPANTGELFF
TRBV5-1,TRBJ1-2,CASSTSTGAYGYTF
TRBV28,TRBJ2-7,CASTRTGNSYEQYF
TRBV28,TRBJ2-7,CASSFIGEGSYEQYF
TRBV9,TRBJ2-5,CASSSLGGTAVGETQYF
TRBV4-1,TRBJ1-1,CASSPPGTEAFF
TRBV18,TRBJ1-3,CASSPPGQGIETGNTIYF
TRBV23-1,TRBJ2-7,CASSQEGETSVGEQYF
TRBV11-3,TRBJ2-3,CASSLGQGLATQYF
TRBV19,TRBJ1-6,CASSMGGRPNSPLHF
TRBV28,TRBJ2-3,CASSGRGDTQYF
TRBV6-8,TRBJ2-2,CASSYSGSGSTGELFF
TRBV5-1,TRBJ2-7,CASSSITLFDSIMAEQYF
TRBV18,TRBJ2-7,CASSPGQDRYEQYF
TRBV19,TRBJ1-5,CASLRGGSSNQPQHF
TRBV18,TRBJ1-5,CASSPDEALGPQHF
TRBV19,TRBJ1-1,CASSREGFTEAFF
TRBV11-3,TRBJ1-1,CASSGQGAGTEAFF
TRBV5-1,TRBJ2-3,CASSQDRLTDTQYF
TRBV19,TRBJ1-5,CASSMPWGVSNQPQHF
TRBV6-8,TRBJ1-1,CASSYSLRGRAFF
TRBV29-1,TRBJ1-1,CSARDTGESRAFF
TRBV29-1,TRBJ1-2,CSVGGGDRYGYTF
TRBV9,TRBJ2-1,CASSADSSDQQFF
TRBV7-1,TRBJ2-7,CASSYGTAGEQYF
TRBV11-3,TRBJ2-3,CASSLVGGGGDTQYF
TRBV30,TRBJ1-2,CAWRRQGEVGYTF
TRBV18,TRBJ1-1,CASSPQTAAPTEAFF
TRBV18,TRBJ1-3,CASSGDRGGNTIYF
TRBV6-8,TRBJ1-1,CAITSGRRDTEAFF
TRBV11-1,TRBJ1-4,CASSARQVGPIREKLFF
TRBV19,TRBJ2-4,CASTALDRVRNIQYF
TRBV19,TRBJ2-4,CASSRGQGNIQYF
TRBV14,TRBJ2-7,CASSQVLYEQYF
TRBV6-8,TRBJ1-2,CASSTYQGANYGYTF
TRBV23-1,TRBJ2-5,CASSHEGVETQYF
TRBV28,TRBJ1-1,CASFGGENTEAFF
TRBV19,TRBJ2-3,CASKEIAGASDTQYF
TRBV6-9,TRBJ1-2,CASSFSGYRLPNYGYTF
TRBV6-8,TRBJ1-1,CASSVTSLTEAFF